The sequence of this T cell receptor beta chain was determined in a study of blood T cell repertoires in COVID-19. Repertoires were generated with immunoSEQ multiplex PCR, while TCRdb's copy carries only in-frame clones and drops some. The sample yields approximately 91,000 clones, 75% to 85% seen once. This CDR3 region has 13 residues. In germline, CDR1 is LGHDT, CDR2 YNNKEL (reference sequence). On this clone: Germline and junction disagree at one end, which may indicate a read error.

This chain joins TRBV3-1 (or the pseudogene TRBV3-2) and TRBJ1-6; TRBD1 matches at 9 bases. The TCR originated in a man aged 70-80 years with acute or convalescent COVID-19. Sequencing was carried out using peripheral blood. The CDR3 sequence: CASSHDGGQGTSF. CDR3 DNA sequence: TGTGCCAGCAGCCACGATGGGGGACAGGGAACAAGCTTT.